This T cell receptor (beta chain) was retrieved from a study of cytomegalovirus exposure and HLA in healthy donors. Overall study findings and caveats: The authors later found HLA-associated TCR beta chains more clonally expanded than equally common others.

This clone has just one count. Antigen: not known. This PCR relied on a set of 60 Vbeta primers and 13 Jbeta primers. Libraries were prepared by immunoSEQ multiplex PCR; TCRdb keeps only in-frame clonotypes and omits some of them. The table shows around 200,000 clones, with 70% to 80% occurring only once. Per the germline V gene, CDR1 is MNHNS and CDR2 is SASEGT. The V gene lost 8 bases and the J gene lost 6 bases, with 13 bases spanning the gap. The CDR3 is 13 amino acids. This receptor was identified in a girl aged 2-10 years in good health and CMV-seronegative. Sequenced material: PBMCs. This chain links TRBV6-1 with TRBJ2-2; no clear D. The CDR3 spells CASDESSAGELFF. The CDR3 bases are TGTGCCAGCGACGAATCTAGTGCCGGGGAGCTGTTTTTT.